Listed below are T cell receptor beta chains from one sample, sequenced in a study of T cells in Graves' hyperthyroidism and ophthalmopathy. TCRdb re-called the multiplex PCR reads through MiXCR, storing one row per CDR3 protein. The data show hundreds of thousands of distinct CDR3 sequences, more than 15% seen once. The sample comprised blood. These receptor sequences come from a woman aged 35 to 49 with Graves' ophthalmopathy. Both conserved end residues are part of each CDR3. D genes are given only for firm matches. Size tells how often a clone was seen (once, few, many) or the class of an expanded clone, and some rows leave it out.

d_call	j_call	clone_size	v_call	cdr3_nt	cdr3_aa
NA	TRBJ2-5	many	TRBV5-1	TGCGCCAGCAGCTCCTGGACAGTACAAGAGACCCAGTACTTC	CASSSWTVQETQYF
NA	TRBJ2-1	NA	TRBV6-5	TGTGCCAGCAGTTACTTGACTACTCCCTACAATGAGCAGTTCTTC	CASSYLTTPYNEQFF
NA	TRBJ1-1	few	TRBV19	TGTGCCAGTAGTATCAACAGGGTAAACACTGAAGCTTTCTTT	CASSINRVNTEAFF
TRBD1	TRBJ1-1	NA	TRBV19	TGTGCCAGTAGTATTACCGGGACAGGGGGCACTGAAGCTTCCTTT	CASSITGTGGTEASF
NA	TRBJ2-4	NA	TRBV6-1	TGTGCCAGCACCCAAACGGGGGTCAAAAACGTTCAGTACTTC	CASTQTGVKNVQYF
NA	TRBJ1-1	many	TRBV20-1	TGCAGTGCTAGGAGGGTGTGGGGAGCTTTCTTT	CSARRVWGAFF
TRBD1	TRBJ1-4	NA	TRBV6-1	TGTGCCAGCAGTGAGATGTCTGTGCGATGGGACAGGGCGAATGAAAAACTGTTTTTT	CASSEMSVRWDRANEKLFF
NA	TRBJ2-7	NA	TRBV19	TGTGCCAGTAGTATAGCCGCAGGGTACTACGAGCAGTACTTC	CASSIAAGYYEQYF
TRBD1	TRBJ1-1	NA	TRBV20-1	TGCAGTGCTAGCCCGGGAGGGGCCAGGGGGTCTAACACTGAAGCTTTCTTT	CSASPGGARGSNTEAFF
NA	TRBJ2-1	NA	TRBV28	TGTGCCAGCAGTTTACGCGGGATTTACAATGAGCAGTTCTTC	CASSLRGIYNEQFF
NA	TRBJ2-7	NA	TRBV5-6	TGTGCCAGCAGCTCCACCCTTTCCCTGGAGCAGTACTTC	CASSSTLSLEQYF
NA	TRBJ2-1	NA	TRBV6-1	TGTGCCAGCAGTGAACTAAAGGGTGGGAACAATGAGCAGTTCTTC	CASSELKGGNNEQFF
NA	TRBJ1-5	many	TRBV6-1	TGTGCCAGCAGTGGGCTGGGGGGGAATCAGCCCCAGCATTTT	CASSGLGGNQPQHF
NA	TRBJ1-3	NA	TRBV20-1	TGCAGTGCTACCGACGGGGGAAACACCATATATTTT	CSATDGGNTIYF
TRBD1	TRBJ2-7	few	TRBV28	TGTGCCAGCAGCCCCGTGGACAGGGTTCGCTCCTACGGGCAGTACTTC	CASSPVDRVRSYGQYF
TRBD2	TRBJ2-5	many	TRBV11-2	TGTGCCAGCAGCGAACAACTAGCGGGGGGCCAAGAGACCCAGTACTTC	CASSEQLAGGQETQYF
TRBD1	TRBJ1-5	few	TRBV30	TGTGCCTGGAGTGACAGGGGTCTTAATCAGCCCCGGCATTTT	CAWSDRGLNQPRHF
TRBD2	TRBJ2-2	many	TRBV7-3	TGTGCCAGCAGCTTAATGGGTAGCGGGGGCACCGGGGAGCTGTTTTTT	CASSLMGSGGTGELFF
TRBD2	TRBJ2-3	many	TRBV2	TGTGCCAGCAATCGAAAACTAGCGGGGGGCACAGATACGCAGTATTTT	CASNRKLAGGTDTQYF
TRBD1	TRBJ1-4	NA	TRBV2	TGTGCCAGCGGGTTAGGGGGCGCGAGCGAAAAACTGTTTTTT	CASGLGGASEKLFF
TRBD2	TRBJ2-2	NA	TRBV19	TGTGCCAGTAGTATAGAGACTAGCGGGAGCCTGAACACCGGGGAGCTGTTTTTT	CASSIETSGSLNTGELFF
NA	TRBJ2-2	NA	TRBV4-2	TGTGCCAGCAGCCAGTATGCTAGCGAAAACGCGAACACCGGGGAGCTGTTTTTT	CASSQYASENANTGELFF
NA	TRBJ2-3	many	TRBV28	TGTGCCAGCAACAACGATGAAGATACGCAGTATTTT	CASNNDEDTQYF
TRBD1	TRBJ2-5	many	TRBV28	TGTGCCAGCAGTTTAAGAGGGGGCGAGACCCAGTACTTC	CASSLRGGETQYF
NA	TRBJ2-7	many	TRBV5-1	TGCGCCAGCAGCTTGGGGCTAGGGCAGCCCTACGAGCAGTACTTC	CASSLGLGQPYEQYF
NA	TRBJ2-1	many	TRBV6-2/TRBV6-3	TGTGCCAGCAGAGGACTCCTCTACAATGAGCAGTTCTTC	CASRGLLYNEQFF
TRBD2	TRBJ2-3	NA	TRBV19	TGTGCCAGTAGTAATCCGGGACTAGCGACCGATACGCAGTATTTT	CASSNPGLATDTQYF
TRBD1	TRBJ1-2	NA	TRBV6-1	TGTGCCAGCAGCCCAACGACAGGGAAGTATGGCTACACCTTC	CASSPTTGKYGYTF
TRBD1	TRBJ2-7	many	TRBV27	TGTGCCCCCGTCCCGGGACAGGCGGAGCAGTACTTC	CAPVPGQAEQYF
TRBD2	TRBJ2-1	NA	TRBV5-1	TGCGCCAGCAGCTTGTTGACAGCGGGAGGGCCGAGCTCCTACAATGAGCAGTTCTTC	CASSLLTAGGPSSYNEQFF
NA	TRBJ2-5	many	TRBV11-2	TGTGCCAGCAGCTTATTGTTCAGGTTACAAGAGACCCAGTACTTC	CASSLLFRLQETQYF
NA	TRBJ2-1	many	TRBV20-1	TGCAGTGCCCCTAGGTGGGGGAGCTCCTACAATGAGCAGTTCTTC	CSAPRWGSSYNEQFF
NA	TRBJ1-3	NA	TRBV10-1	TGCCTTTGGTCACCTAGCTCTGGAAACACCATATATTTT	CLWSPSSGNTIYF
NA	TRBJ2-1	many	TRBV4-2	TGTGCCAGCAGCCAAGACAGTTACAATGAGCAGTTCTTC	CASSQDSYNEQFF
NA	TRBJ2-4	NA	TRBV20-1	TGCAGTGCTAGAGGTAGTCCGTTGCGGGAAAAACTAGCCAAAAACATTCAGTACTTC	CSARGSPLREKLAKNIQYF
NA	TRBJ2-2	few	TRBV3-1	TGTGCCAGCAGCAAACAGGGAGGCACCGGGGAGCTGTTTTTT	CASSKQGGTGELFF
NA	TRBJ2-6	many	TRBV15	TGTGCCACCAGCAAATTACAGGGCTCTGGGGCCAACGTCCTGACTTTC	CATSKLQGSGANVLTF
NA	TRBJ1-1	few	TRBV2	TGTGCCAGCAGAATGCAGGGCCACACTGAAGCTTTCTTT	CASRMQGHTEAFF
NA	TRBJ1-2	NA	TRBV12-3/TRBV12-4	TGTGCCAGCAGCCCCCTTCTGGACGGTGGCTGCACCTTC	CASSPLLDGGCTF
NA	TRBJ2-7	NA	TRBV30	TGTGCCTGGAGTGTACCCCCAGGGTCCTACGAGCAGTACTTC	CAWSVPPGSYEQYF
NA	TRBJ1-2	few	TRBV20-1	TGCAGTGCTGGAGCCGCCCTCCTTAGTAACTATGGCTACACCTTC	CSAGAALLSNYGYTF
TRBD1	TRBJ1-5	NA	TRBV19	TGTGCCAGCCAGGACAGGGATCAGCCCCAGCATTTT	CASQDRDQPQHF
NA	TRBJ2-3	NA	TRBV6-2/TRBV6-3	TGTGCCAGCACTCTAGCCCAGAGCACAGATACGCAGTATTTT	CASTLAQSTDTQYF
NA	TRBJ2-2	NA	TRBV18	TGTGCCAGCTCACCATTAGCGGTGAACACCGGGGAGCTGTTTTTT	CASSPLAVNTGELFF
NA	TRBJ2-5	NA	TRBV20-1	TGCAGTGCTAGAGATAACAGTTCCACCCCCTTTCCCCACCCGGGATCTTACCAAGAGACCCAGTACTTC	CSARDNSSTPFPHPGSYQETQYF
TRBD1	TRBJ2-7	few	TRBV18	TGTGCCAGCTCACCACCATCGCAGGAGGGACAGGGGGTGCAGTACTTC	CASSPPSQEGQGVQYF
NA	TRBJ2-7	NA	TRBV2	TGTGCCAGCAGAACCGGGACACAGACCTACGAGCAGTACTTC	CASRTGTQTYEQYF
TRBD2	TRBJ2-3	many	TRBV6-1	TGTGCCAGCAGTCCCCAGACTAGCGGGAGTCGGTCAGATACGCAGTATTTT	CASSPQTSGSRSDTQYF
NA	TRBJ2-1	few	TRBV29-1	TGCAGCGTTGAAGAATTACATGAGCAGTTCTTC	CSVEELHEQFF
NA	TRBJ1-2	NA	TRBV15	TGTGCCACCAGCAGTTGGACAGCGACCCGCGCCTTC	CATSSWTATRAF
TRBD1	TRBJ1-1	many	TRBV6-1	TGTGCCAGCAGGCCCGACAGGGTAGGAGCTTTCTTT	CASRPDRVGAFF
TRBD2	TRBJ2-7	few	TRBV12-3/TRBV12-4	TGTGCCAGCAGTACAGGTCCACTAGCGGGAAACAACGGTGAGCAGTACTTC	CASSTGPLAGNNGEQYF
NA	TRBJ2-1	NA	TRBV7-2	TGTGCCAGCAGCTTGTCTGACAGGCAATACAATGAGCAGTTCTTC	CASSLSDRQYNEQFF